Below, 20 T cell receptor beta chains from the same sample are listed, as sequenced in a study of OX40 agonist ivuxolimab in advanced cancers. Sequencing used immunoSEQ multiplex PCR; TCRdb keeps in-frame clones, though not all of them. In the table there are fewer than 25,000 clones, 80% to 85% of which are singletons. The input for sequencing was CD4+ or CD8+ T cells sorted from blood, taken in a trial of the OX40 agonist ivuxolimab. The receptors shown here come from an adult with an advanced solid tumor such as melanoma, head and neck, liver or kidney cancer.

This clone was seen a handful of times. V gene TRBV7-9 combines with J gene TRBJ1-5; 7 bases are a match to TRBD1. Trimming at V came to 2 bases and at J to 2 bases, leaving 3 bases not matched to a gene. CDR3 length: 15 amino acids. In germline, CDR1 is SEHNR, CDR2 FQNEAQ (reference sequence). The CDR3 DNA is TGTGCCAGCAGCTTAAACGGACAGGGCAATCAGCCCCAGCATTTT. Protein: CASSLNGQGNQPQHF.

The CDR3 coding sequence is TGTGCCAGCAGTGTCGTAGCGGGGGGGCGCGACGAGCAGTTCTTC. Its translation is CASSVVAGGRDEQFF. The chain couples TRBV6-4 to TRBJ2-1; 11 bases map to TRBD2. The V segment lost 4 bases and the J segment 10 bases; nucleotides outside the gene matches: 9. The germline CDR1 and CDR2 sequences are MRHNA and SNTAGT. This CDR3 is 15 amino acids long.

The chain's CDR3 is CASSVASGNNEQFF. CDR3 nucleotides: TGTGCCAGCAGTGTGGCTAGCGGGAACAATGAGCAGTTCTTC. The chain employs TRBV25-1 and TRBJ2-1; 9 nucleotides align to TRBD2. This CDR3 has 14 amino acids. Germline-derived CDR1 and CDR2 are MGHDK and SYGVNS. The trim removed 4 bases at V and 5 bases at J, leaving 3 bases unmatched. Based on the CDR3 plus reference TRBV25-1 and TRBJ2-1, the full variable domain is EADIYQTPRYLVIGTGKKITLECSQTMGHDKMYWYQQDPGMELHLIHYSYGVNSTEKGDLSSESTVSRIRTEHFPLTLESARPSHTSQYLCASSVASGNNEQFFGPGTRLTVL.

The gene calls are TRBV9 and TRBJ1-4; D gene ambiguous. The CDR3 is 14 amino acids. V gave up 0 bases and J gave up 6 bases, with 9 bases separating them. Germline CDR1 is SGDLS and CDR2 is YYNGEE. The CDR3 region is CASSVEDGDEKLFF. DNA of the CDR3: TGTGCCAGCAGCGTAGAGGACGGGGATGAAAAACTGTTTTTT.

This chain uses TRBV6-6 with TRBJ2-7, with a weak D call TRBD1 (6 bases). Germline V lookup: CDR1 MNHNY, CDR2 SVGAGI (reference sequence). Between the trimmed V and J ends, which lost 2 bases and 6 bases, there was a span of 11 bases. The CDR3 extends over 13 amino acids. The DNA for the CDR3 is TGTGCCAGCAGTTACGGGACATACGGCGAGCAGTACTTC. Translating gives CASSYGTYGEQYF.

The CDR3 loop reads CASSLAAGGPGNEQFF. In DNA form, the CDR3 reads TGTGCCAGCAGCTTGGCCGCGGGAGGGCCCGGTAATGAGCAGTTCTTC. The J gene is TRBJ2-1, the V gene TRBV5-4; 9 bases are a match to TRBD2. In germline, CDR1 is SGHNT, CDR2 YYREEE (reference sequence). The CDR3 is 16 residues long. V lost 0 bases, J lost 7 bases, and 8 bases stayed unmatched.

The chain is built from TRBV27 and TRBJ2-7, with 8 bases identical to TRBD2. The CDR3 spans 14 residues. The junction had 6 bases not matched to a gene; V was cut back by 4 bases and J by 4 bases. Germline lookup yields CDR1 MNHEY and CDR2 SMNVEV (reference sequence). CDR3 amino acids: CASSWGLAGYEQYF. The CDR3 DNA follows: TGTGCCAGCAGTTGGGGCCTAGCGGGTTACGAGCAGTACTTC.

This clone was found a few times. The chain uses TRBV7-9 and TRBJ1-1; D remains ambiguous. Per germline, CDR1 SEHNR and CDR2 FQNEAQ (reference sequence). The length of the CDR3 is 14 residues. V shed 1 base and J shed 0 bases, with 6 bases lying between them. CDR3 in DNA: TGTGCCAGCAGCTTAGAATTGGTGAACACTGAAGCTTTCTTT. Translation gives CASSLELVNTEAFF.

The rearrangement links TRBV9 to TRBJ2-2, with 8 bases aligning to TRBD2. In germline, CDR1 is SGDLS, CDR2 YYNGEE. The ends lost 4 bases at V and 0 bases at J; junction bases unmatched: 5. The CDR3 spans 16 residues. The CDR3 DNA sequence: TGTGCCAGCAGCTCCAGCGGGAGCTCGAACACCGGGGAGCTGTTTTTT. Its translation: CASSSSGSSNTGELFF.

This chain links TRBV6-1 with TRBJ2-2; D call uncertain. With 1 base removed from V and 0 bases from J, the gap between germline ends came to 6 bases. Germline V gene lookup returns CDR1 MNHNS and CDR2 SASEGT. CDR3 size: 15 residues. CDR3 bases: TGTGCCAGCAGTGAAGTTTACTCGAACACCGGGGAGCTGTTTTTT. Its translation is CASSEVYSNTGELFF.

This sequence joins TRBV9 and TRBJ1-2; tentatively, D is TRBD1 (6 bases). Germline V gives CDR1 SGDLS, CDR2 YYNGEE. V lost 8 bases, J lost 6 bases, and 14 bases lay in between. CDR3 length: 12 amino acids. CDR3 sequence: CASSDRRDGYTF. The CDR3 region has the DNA TGTGCCAGTTCCGACAGGCGGGATGGCTACACCTTC.

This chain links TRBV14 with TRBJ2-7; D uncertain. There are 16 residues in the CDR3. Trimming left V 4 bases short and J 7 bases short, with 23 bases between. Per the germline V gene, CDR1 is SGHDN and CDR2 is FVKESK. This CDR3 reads CASSPPGRVGIWEQYF. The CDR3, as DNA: TGTGCCAGCAGCCCCCCAGGTAGGGTGGGGATCTGGGAGCAGTACTTC.

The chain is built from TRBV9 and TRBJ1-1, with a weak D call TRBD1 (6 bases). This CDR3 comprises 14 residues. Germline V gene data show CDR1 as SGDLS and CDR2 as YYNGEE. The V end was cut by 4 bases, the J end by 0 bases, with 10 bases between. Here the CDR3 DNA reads TGTGCCAGCAGCCTAGGGGGGATGAACACTGAAGCTTTCTTT. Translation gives CASSLGGMNTEAFF.

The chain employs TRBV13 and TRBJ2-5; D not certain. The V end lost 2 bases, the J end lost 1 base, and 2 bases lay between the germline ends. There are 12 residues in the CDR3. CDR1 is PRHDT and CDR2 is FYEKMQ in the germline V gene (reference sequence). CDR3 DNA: TGTGCCAGCAGCTTAATCCAAGAGACCCAGTACTTC. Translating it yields CASSLIQETQYF. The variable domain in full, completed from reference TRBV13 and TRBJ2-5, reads AAGVIQSPRHLIKEKRETATLKCYPIPRHDTVYWYQQGPGQDPQFLISFYEKMQSDKGSIPDRFSAQQFSDYHSELNMSSLELGDSALYFCASSLIQETQYFGPGTRLLVL.

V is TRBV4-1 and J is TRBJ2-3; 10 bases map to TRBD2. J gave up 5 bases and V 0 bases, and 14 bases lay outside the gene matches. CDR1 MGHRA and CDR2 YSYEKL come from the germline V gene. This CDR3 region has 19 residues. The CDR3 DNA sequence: TGCGCCAGCAGCCAAGATCCTCCCCCAGCGGGGGGGCCTCAAGATACGCAGTATTTT. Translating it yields CASSQDPPPAGGPQDTQYF.

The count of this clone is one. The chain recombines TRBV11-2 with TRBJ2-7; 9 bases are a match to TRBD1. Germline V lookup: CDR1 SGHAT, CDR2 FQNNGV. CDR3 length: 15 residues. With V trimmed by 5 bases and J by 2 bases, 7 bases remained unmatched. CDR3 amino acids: CASSVGTGRAYEQYF. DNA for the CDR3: TGTGCCAGCAGCGTAGGGACAGGGAGAGCCTACGAGCAGTACTTC.

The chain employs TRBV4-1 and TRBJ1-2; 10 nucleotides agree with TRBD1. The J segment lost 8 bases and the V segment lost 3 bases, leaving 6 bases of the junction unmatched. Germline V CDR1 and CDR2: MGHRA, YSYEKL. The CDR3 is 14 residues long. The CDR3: CASSHRGTGEGYTF. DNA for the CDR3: TGCGCCAGCAGCCACCGCGGGACAGGGGAGGGCTACACCTTC.

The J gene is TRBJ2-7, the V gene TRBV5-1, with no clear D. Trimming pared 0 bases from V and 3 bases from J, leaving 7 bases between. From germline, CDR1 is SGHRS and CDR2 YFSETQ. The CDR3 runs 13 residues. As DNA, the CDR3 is TGCGCCAGCAGCTTGGGTACGGTCTACGAGCAGTACTTC. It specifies CASSLGTVYEQYF.

Here the CDR3 reads CASSLGEDETQYF. CDR3 DNA sequence: TGTGCCAGCAGCTTAGGGGAGGACGAGACCCAGTACTTC. This chain links TRBV7-6 with TRBJ2-5; the D gene is possibly TRBD2 (6 bases). V dropped 1 base and J dropped 5 bases, with 8 bases sitting between them. The CDR3 runs to 13 residues. Germline loops: CDR1 SGHVS, CDR2 FNYEAQ.

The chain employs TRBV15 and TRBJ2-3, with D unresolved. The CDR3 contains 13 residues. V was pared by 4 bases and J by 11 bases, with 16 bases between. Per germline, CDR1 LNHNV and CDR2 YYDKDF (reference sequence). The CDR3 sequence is CATSITPYGEQYF. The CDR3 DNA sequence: TGTGCCACCAGCATAACCCCTTACGGAGAGCAGTATTTT.